This T cell receptor (beta chain) was profiled in a study of response to subunit inactivated influenza vaccine. Study-wide points: Each seasonal flu vaccination may recruit only limited new T cells, authors suggested.

After removal of 11 bases from V and 7 bases from J, the junction contained 10 bases not matched to a gene. This CDR3 has 12 amino acids. The germline V gene encodes CDR1 ENHRY and CDR2 SYGVKD. Worth noting for this clonotype: As yet, its antigen is unknown.

TCRdb re-derived calls from the RT-PCR reads in MiXCR, one entry per CDR3 protein. Counted here are hundreds of thousands of distinct CDR3 sequences, about a tenth occurring once; the ten biggest clones make up roughly 12%. This sequence joins TRBV10-3 and TRBJ2-5, with TRBD2 identical over 7 bases. Sequencing was performed on PBMCs from blood, taken 35 to 45 days after vaccination. This TCR was sampled from a man aged 50-59 years who received an inactivated influenza vaccine. CDR3 nucleotide sequence: TGTGCCTCCGCAGACATAGCGGGGACCCAGTACTTC. Translating it yields CASADIAGTQYF.